Reported below is one T cell receptor beta chain. The study ran its PCR with 60 Vbeta and 13 Jbeta primers. Assay: immunoSEQ multiplex PCR; the TCRdb copy retains only in-frame clones and omits some. The repertoire consists of about 88,000 clones, with 77% occurring once and the leading ten covering approximately 5%. Germline CDR1 reads SEHNR; CDR2 reads FQNEAQ (reference sequence). This CDR3 is built from 16 residues. V lost 0 bases to trimming and J lost 7 bases, with 15 bases between them. The data were obtained in a study of cytomegalovirus exposure and HLA in healthy donors. This clonotype originated in a woman aged 40 to 50 in good health and CMV-seronegative. The chain has TRBV7-9 and TRBJ1-4, with D possibly being TRBD1 (5 bases). Material for sequencing was PBMCs. This CDR3 reads CASSLALTGRGEKLFF. CDR3 nucleotides: TGTGCCAGCAGCTTAGCGCTAACAGGTCGTGGTGAAAAACTGTTTTTT. The entire variable domain, with the rest obtained from reference TRBV7-9 and TRBJ1-4, is as follows: DTGVSQNPRHKITKRGQNVTFRCDPISEHNRLYWYRQTLGQGPEFLTYFQNEAQLEKSRLLSDRFSAERPKGSFSTLEIQRTEQGDSAMYLCASSLALTGRGEKLFFGSGTQLSVL.